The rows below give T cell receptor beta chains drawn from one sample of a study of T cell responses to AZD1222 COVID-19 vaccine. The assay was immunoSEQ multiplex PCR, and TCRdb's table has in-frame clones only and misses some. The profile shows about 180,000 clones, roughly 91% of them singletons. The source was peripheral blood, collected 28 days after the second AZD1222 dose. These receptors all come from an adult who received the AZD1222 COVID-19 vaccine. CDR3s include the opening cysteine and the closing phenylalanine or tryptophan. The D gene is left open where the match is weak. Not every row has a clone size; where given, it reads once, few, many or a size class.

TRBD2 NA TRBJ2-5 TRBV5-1 TGCGCCAGCAGCTTGGCGGCTAGCGGAGCTGGTTGGGAGACCCAGTACTTC CASSLAASGAGWETQYF
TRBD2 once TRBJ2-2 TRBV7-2 TGTGCCAGCAGCACAGCGGCGGGAGGCAACACCGGGGAGCTGTTTTTT CASSTAAGGNTGELFF
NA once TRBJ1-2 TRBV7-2 TGTGCCAGCAGCTTACAGGGGACTCGAGATGGCTACACCTTC CASSLQGTRDGYTF
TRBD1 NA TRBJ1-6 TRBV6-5 TGTGCCAGCAGTAGAGACAGGGAGGTCAATTCACCCCTCCACTTT CASSRDREVNSPLHF
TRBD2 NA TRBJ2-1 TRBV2 TGTGCCAGCAGTGGAAGAGGGGGGAGCGGGAGAGGCAATGAGCAGTTCTTC CASSGRGGSGRGNEQFF
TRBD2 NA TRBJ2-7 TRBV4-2 TGTGCCAGCAGACAAGCGGCCGCGGGAGGGCCTTACGAGCAGTACTTC CASRQAAAGGPYEQYF
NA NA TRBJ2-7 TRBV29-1 TGCAGCGTTGTCCCGGTGAAGCCGGGGACCTACGAGCAGTACTTC CSVVPVKPGTYEQYF
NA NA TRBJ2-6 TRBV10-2 TGCGCCAGCAGTGAGTCTGGGGCCAACGTCCTGACTTTC CASSESGANVLTF
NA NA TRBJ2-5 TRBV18 TGTGCCAGCTCACCAAGTACTGAGGAGACCCAGTACTTC CASSPSTEETQYF
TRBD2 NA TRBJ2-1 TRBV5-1 TGCGCCAGCAGCGGGACCGGGACTAGCGGGATCAATGAGCAGTTCTTC CASSGTGTSGINEQFF
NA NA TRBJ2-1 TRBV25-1 TGTGCCAGCAGTGAGTGGAGCGGGTCTTCAGGTGAGCAGTTCTTC CASSEWSGSSGEQFF
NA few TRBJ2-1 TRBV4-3 TGCGCCAGCAGCCTACGGCAGGACAATGAGCAGTTCTTC CASSLRQDNEQFF
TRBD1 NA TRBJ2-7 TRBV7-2 TGTGCCAGCAGTGTCACAGGGGGCTTCTACGAGCAGTACTTC CASSVTGGFYEQYF
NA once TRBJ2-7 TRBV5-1 TGCGCCAGCAGCACCTTAGCGGCCGGGGACGAGCAGTACTTC CASSTLAAGDEQYF
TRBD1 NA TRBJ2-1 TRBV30 TGTGCCCGGGACAGGGGGAACAATGAGCAGTTCTTC CARDRGNNEQFF
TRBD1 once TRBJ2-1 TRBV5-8 TGTGCCAGCAGCAAGCGGACAGGGAGGCATGAGCAGTTCTTC CASSKRTGRHEQFF
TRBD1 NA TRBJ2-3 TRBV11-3 TGTGCCAGCAGCGACCGGACAGGGGGCGATACGCAGTATTTT CASSDRTGGDTQYF
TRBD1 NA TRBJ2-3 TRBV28 TGTGCCAGCAGCCAACAGGGGGCATCCACAGATACGCAGTATTTT CASSQQGASTDTQYF
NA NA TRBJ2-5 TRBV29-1 TGCAGCGACCGTCGGGGGGAGACCCAGTACTTC CSDRRGETQYF
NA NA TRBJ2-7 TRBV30 TGTGCCTGGGCCCCCGCCGGAACTTACGAGCAGTACTTC CAWAPAGTYEQYF
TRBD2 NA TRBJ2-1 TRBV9 TGTGCCAGCTCACAGCGGGGCAGCTCCTACAATGAGCAGTTCTTC CASSQRGSSYNEQFF
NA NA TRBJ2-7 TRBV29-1 TGCAGCGTTGGAGGCGAAGAGCAGTACTTC CSVGGEEQYF
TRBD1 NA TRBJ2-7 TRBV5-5 TGTGCCAGCAGCTTACAGGGGGCCCTCGAGCAGTACTTC CASSLQGALEQYF
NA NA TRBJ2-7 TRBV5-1 TGCGCCAGCGCCGCGGGGTACACCTACGAGCAGTACTTC CASAAGYTYEQYF
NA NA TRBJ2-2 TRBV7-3 TGTGCCAGCAGCTTCAGGGGCGCGAACACCGGGGAGCTGTTTTTT CASSFRGANTGELFF
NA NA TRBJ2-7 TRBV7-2 TGTGCCAGCACCCTCCTGCTAGCTGGGGAGCAGTACTTC CASTLLLAGEQYF
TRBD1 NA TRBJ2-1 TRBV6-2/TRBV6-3 TGTGCCAGCAGTCGCCGGGACAGCGCTTACAATGAGCAGTTCTTC CASSRRDSAYNEQFF
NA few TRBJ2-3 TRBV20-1 TGCAGTGCTAGGTCTGCAGATACGCAGTATTTT CSARSADTQYF
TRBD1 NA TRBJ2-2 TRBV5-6 TGTGCCAGCAGCTTGGGGACAGGGTGGCACACCGGGGAGCTGTTTTTT CASSLGTGWHTGELFF
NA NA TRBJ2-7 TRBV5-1 TGCGCCAGCAGCTTGTCTTTCAGGGCCCGCTTCTCCTACGAGCAGTACTTC CASSLSFRARFSYEQYF
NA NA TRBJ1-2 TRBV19 TGTGCCAGTAGCGGACAGAACTATGGCTACACCTTC CASSGQNYGYTF
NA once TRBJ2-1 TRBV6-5 TGTGCCAGCAGTTCCCCGGGGGCCGATGAGCAGTTCTTC CASSSPGADEQFF
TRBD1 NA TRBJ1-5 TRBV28 TGTGCCAGCAGCCCTAACGACAGGGGGCTTAGTCAGCCCCAGCATTTT CASSPNDRGLSQPQHF
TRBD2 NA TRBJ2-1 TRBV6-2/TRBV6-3 TGTGCCAGCAGTTCCATAGTCCTTTTCGGGAGGGTTGGTAGTGAGCAGTTCTTC CASSSIVLFGRVGSEQFF
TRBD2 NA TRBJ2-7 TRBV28 TGTGCCAGCAGTTTATCAAAAGCGGGGAGCTACGAGCAGTACTTC CASSLSKAGSYEQYF
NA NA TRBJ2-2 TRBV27 TGTGCCAGCAGGGTGTCCCCTGGCGGGGAGCTGTTTTTT CASRVSPGGELFF
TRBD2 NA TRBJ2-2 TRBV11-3 TGTGCCAGCAGCTCGGGACTAGCGGGAGGGATGAACACCGGGGAGCTGTTTTTT CASSSGLAGGMNTGELFF
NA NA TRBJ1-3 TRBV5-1 TGCGCCAGCAGCTCTAGCATCGGAGAAAACACCATATATTTT CASSSSIGENTIYF
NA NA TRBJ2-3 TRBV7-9 TGTGCCAGCACTAGAGACACAGATACGCAGTATTTT CASTRDTDTQYF
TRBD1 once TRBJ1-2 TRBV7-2 TGTGCCAGCAGCCATCGGACAGGGACCTCATATGGCTACACCTTC CASSHRTGTSYGYTF
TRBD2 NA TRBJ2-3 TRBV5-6 TGTGCCAGCAGCCGGCCCCGCGGGAGGGGGACAGATACGCAGTATTTT CASSRPRGRGTDTQYF
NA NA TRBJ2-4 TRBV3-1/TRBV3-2 TGTGCCAGCAGCTCCCAAGCCAAAAACATTCAGTACTTC CASSSQAKNIQYF
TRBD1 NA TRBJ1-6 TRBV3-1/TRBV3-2 TGTGCCAGCAGCCGATGGGGACAGGGGGATTCACCCCTCCACTTT CASSRWGQGDSPLHF
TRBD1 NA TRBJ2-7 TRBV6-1 TGTGCCAGCAGTGTCACCGGGACAGGGGTATACCACGAGCAGTACTTC CASSVTGTGVYHEQYF
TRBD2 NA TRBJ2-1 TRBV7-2 TGTGCCAGCAGCAACCTACTGGCGGGAGTGAACAATGAGCAGTTCTTC CASSNLLAGVNNEQFF
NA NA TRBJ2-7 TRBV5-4 TGTGCCAGCAGCCAAGGGGTGGGCCACGAGCAGTACTTC CASSQGVGHEQYF
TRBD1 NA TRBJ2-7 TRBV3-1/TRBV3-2 TGTGCCAGCAGCGGACAGGGCTCCTACGAGCAGTACTTC CASSGQGSYEQYF
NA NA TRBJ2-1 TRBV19 TGTGCCAGTAGTCCGCTGAGCTCCTACAATGAGCAGTTCTTC CASSPLSSYNEQFF
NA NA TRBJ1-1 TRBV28 TGTGCCAGCAGTCAAGTTGCCCGCGGTCCTGAAGCTTTCTTT CASSQVARGPEAFF
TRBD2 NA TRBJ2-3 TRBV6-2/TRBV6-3 TGTGCCAGCAGTAATAGCGGGAGGGCCGACACAGATACGCAGTATTTT CASSNSGRADTDTQYF
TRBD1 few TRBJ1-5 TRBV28 TGTGCCAGCAGCCAACCCGGGACAGATAGCAATCAGCCCCAGCATTTT CASSQPGTDSNQPQHF
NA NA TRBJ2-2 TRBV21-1 TGTGCCAGCAGCAAAGATGGTCAGTCGAACACCGGGGAGCTGTTTTTT CASSKDGQSNTGELFF
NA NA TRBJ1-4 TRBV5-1 TGCGCCAGCAGCCTCGGGACTCCCCAGGAGGAAAAACTGTTTTTT CASSLGTPQEEKLFF
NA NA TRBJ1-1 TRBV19 TGTGCCAGTAGTATTTATGGCCAGGTGAACACTGAAGCTTTCTTT CASSIYGQVNTEAFF
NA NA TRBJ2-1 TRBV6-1 TGTGCCAGCAGTGAGCCCCTAGGTGAGCAGTTCTTC CASSEPLGEQFF
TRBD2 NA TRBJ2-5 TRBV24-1 TGTGCCACCAGTGATTTGGGGCTAGCGGGATCCGAGACCCAGTACTTC CATSDLGLAGSETQYF
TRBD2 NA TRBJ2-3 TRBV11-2 TGTGCCAGCACCGAGAGGGCGGGAGGATCTACAGATACGCAGTATTTT CASTERAGGSTDTQYF
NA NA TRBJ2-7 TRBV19 TGTGCCAGTACCCCGGACGGGAGCTCCTACGAGCAGTACTTC CASTPDGSSYEQYF
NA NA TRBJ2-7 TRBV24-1 TGTGCCACCAGTGAGGGGGACGATTCCTACGAGCAGTACTTC CATSEGDDSYEQYF
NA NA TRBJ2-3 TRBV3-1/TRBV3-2 TGTGCCAGCAGCCAAGCGAGTATAAGGGATACGCAGTATTTT CASSQASIRDTQYF